This TCR beta chain derives from a study of T-cell memory formation after mild COVID-19 (dated by TCRdb to about 2021). Broadly, across the study: TCR sequence clusters from the two donors were largely donor specific. T-cell clones expanding and contracting after mild COVID-19 in a couple of donors were tracked by longitudinal TCRalpha and TCRbeta repertoire sequencing. Two young, previously healthy adult volunteers, one female and one male, were included in the cohort. Broader findings and caveats from the paper: From day 15 to 85, contracting clones showed balanced CD4/CD8 phenotypes, whereas a second wave of clones that expanded from day 15 to 37 leaned towards CD4+. Only a couple of mild cases were covered in the study, and larger cohorts including severe cases with pre-infection samples were considered necessary. SARS-CoV-2 specificity was not confirmed for the second-wave clones peaking on day 37. Contracting CD4+ clones were located mainly in the CM and EM memory subsets, whereas CD8+ clones were found to be enriched in EMRA. Some responding clones were detected in pre-infection memory, which suggested that pre-existing cross-reactive memory T cells had joined the SARS-CoV-2 response.

TCRdb records Illumina NovaSeq 6000 as the sequencer. TCRalpha and TCRbeta cDNA libraries were constructed by 5'RACE with constant-segment primers, with sample barcodes and unique molecular identifiers being introduced. RNA was extracted from every sample with Trizol reagent. Libraries were amplified in two PCR steps, with a second sample barcode and Illumina TruSeq adapters added in the second step. Libraries were sequenced on an Illumina NovaSeq with 2 x 150 bp paired-end reads. On the authors' methods: With migec v1.2.7, reads were demultiplexed and then collapsed into UMI-guided consensus sequences. Using mixcr v2.1.11, the UMI consensuses were aligned to TRA and TRB V and J templates and assembled into clonotypes. A clonotype was counted as expanded or contracted only if both edgeR and NoisET called the change significant, with noise models trained on biological replicates. edgeR calls used a false discovery rate-adjusted p below 0.01 and a log2 fold-change threshold of 1. As an exploratory analysis of dynamics, PCA with hierarchical clustering was applied to max-normalized trajectories of the 1000 most abundant clonotypes. Separately sequenced CD4+ and CD8+ repertoires were used to assign a CD4 or CD8 phenotype to each responding clone. Clones were called with MiXCR by TCRdb after fastp trimmed the public reads at Q25, and only in-frame beta chains were retained. Under each unique CDR3 protein, matching rows form one entry showing the most common genes and DNA. The V and J calls were determined by TCRdb, not by the authors. This sample comprises about 190,000 distinct CDR3 sequences, around 18% of them detected only once. The ten largest clones take up 2.4% of the sample.

V loses 6 bases of germline sequence and J loses 3 bases, and the interval between the two ends is 18 bases. Sequences KGHSH (CDR1) and LQKENI (CDR2) are obtained from the germline V gene. Including cysteine and phenylalanine, the CDR3 has 16 amino acids. Left in the record is the CDR3 DNA by itself, 48 bases read in frame from the first base. This clonotype has more than one count but fewer than ten. Its antigen is not yet known. Base-call qualities are not available, and no considerably larger clone is one nucleotide away. Ficoll-Paque density gradient centrifugation was the method used to isolate PBMCs.

Sequencing was performed on PBMCs or a T cell subset sorted from them (not recorded which). The V and J segments used are TRBV18 and TRBJ1-3; no D segment can be confidently identified. This sequence was found in an adult woman who had mild COVID-19 (a few samples of this study predate the infection). The sample titles of this study are shuffled in the database, so cell type and time point are left out; the donor was told from shared clones. CDR3 region: CASSPDARIRGNTIYF. The DNA sequence is TGTGCCAGCTCCCCCGACGCTCGGATCCGTGGAAACACCATATATTTT.